The present T cell receptor beta chain was sequenced within a study of response to subunit inactivated influenza vaccine. Per germline, CDR1 MNHNS and CDR2 SASEGT. There are 16 residues in the CDR3. The germline V and J ends were trimmed by 6 bases and 0 bases, with 15 bases remaining between them. TCRdb recomputed calls from the RT-PCR reads with MiXCR, one row per CDR3 protein. Among a few hundred thousand distinct CDR3 sequences, over 9% were seen once, and the ten largest hold 9.5% to 12%. Only a few counts were recorded for this clonotype. These same data were also listed under a study on T cells expressing NK-cell markers. As reported in that work: As the method of synthesis, 5'RACE template switching with UMIs yielded TCR beta cDNA.

Material: PBMCs from blood, obtained on the day of vaccination. This chain joins TRBV6-1 and TRBJ1-5, with D tentatively TRBD1 (5 bases). The clonotype originates from a man in his fifties who received an inactivated influenza vaccine. This CDR3 is CASRPRGWTSNQPQHF. DNA of the CDR3: TGTGCCAGCAGACCTAGGGGCTGGACTAGCAATCAGCCCCAGCATTTT.